This TCR beta chain was recovered during a study of blood T cell repertoires in COVID-19. Study at large: Nucleic acid was either cDNA or gDNA, and it came from T cells, B-cell-depleted T cells, or PBMCs.

Here immunoSEQ multiplex PCR was the method, and the copy in TCRdb shows in-frame clones only, minus some. The sample has about 400,000 clones; around 90% are singletons. The CDR3 sequence is 14 residues long. Trimming took 1 base from V and 6 from J, leaving 13 bases between them. Germline CDR1 is SGDLS and CDR2 is YYNGEE. The sample consisted of peripheral blood. The chain joins TRBV9 to TRBJ2-5, with D perhaps matching TRBD2 (5 bases). The receptor comes from a man in his forties with acute or convalescent COVID-19. CDR3 sequence reads: CASSVTPGIKTQYF. The CDR3 DNA is TGTGCCAGCAGCGTAACCCCGGGAATAAAGACCCAGTACTTC.